The 21 T cell receptor beta chains below all came from one sample that was sequenced in a study of cytomegalovirus exposure and HLA in healthy donors. Here immunoSEQ multiplex PCR was the method, and the copy in TCRdb shows in-frame clones only, minus some. This sample has 300,000 to 450,000 clones, with 86% found just once. Sequencing input: PBMCs. The origin of the receptors is a woman under 30 in good health and CMV-seronegative.

This rearrangement joins TRBV4-1 to TRBJ2-2; D ambiguous. Per germline, CDR1 MGHRA and CDR2 YSYEKL. The CDR3 spans 15 residues. The V end lost 6 bases, the J end lost 0 bases, and 11 bases lay between the germline ends. This CDR3 is CASRHTASNTGELFF. CDR3 in DNA: TGCGCCAGCAGACACACAGCCTCGAACACCGGGGAGCTGTTTTTT.

The chain employs TRBV28 and TRBJ1-1; 7 bases are a match to TRBD1. The V gene end was trimmed by 5 bases and the J gene end by 4 bases; junction bases not matched to a gene: 7. Germline loops: CDR1 MDHEN, CDR2 SYDVKM. This CDR3 region has 14 residues. CDR3 bases: TGTGCCAGCAGTCTCGGACAGGAGGTCACTGAAGCTTTCTTT. Encoded protein: CASSLGQEVTEAFF.

The chain is built from TRBV28 and TRBJ1-1, with D maybe TRBD1 (6 bases). Germline loops: CDR1 MDHEN, CDR2 SYDVKM. V gave up 6 bases and J gave up 3 bases, with 14 bases separating them. The CDR3 sequence is 14 residues long. The CDR3 is CASSRGGVDTEAFF. The CDR3 DNA reads TGTGCCAGCAGCCGAGGGGGTGTCGACACTGAAGCTTTCTTT.

This chain uses TRBV2 with TRBJ2-7; D remains ambiguous. CDR1 and CDR2 from the germline V gene are SNHLY and FYNNEI. Trimming left V 2 bases short and J 2 bases short, with 7 bases between. The CDR3 runs 13 residues. The CDR3 region has the DNA TGTGCCAGCAGTGAAAGCCGTACCTACGAGCAGTACTTC. Protein: CASSESRTYEQYF.

This clone was found once. The V and J genes are TRBV4-1 and TRBJ2-7, with a tentative D call TRBD2 (6 bases). CDR1 and CDR2 from the germline V gene are MGHRA and YSYEKL. CDR3 length: 13 residues. Trimming removed 2 bases from V and 4 bases from J, with 9 bases in between. The CDR3 bases are TGCGCCAGCAGCCAACCGGGACTTTACGAGCAGTACTTC. Translation: CASSQPGLYEQYF.

The chain couples TRBV28 to TRBJ2-1, with 9 bases lining up with TRBD2. CDR3 length: 19 residues. CDR1 and CDR2 (germline): MDHEN, SYDVKM. V lost 4 bases and J lost 0; bases outside the gene matches: 13. CDR3 DNA sequence: TGTGCCAGCAGTTATTACGGGACTAGCCGCAGCAGCTCCTACAATGAGCAGTTCTTC. This gives the protein CASSYYGTSRSSSYNEQFF.

This sequence joins TRBV5-1 and TRBJ1-2; D gene ambiguous. From germline, CDR1 is SGHRS and CDR2 YFSETQ. Trimming pared 0 bases from V and 2 bases from J, leaving 5 bases between. This CDR3 region has 13 residues. The CDR3 is CASSLGQNYGYTF. The CDR3 DNA sequence: TGCGCCAGCAGCTTGGGCCAGAACTATGGCTACACCTTC.

The rearrangement uses TRBV21-1 and TRBJ1-5; TRBD1, the table's D call, lacks a check against the DNA. TRBV21-1 counts as a pseudogene. The length of the CDR3 is 18 residues. This CDR3 reads CASSKGRDRGLEDQPQHF. The DNA for the CDR3 is TGTGCCAGCAGCAAAGGAAGAGACAGGGGGCTCGAGGATCAGCCCCAGCATTTT.

The chain couples TRBV11-2 to TRBJ2-3, with 9 bases identical to TRBD2. The CDR3 runs 15 residues. With V trimmed by 4 bases and J by 4 bases, 6 bases remained unmatched. Germline CDR1 SGHAT, CDR2 FQNNGV. The CDR3 bases are TGTGCCAGCAGCTGGCGGGGGGGCGGCCCAGATACGCAGTATTTT. Amino acid sequence: CASSWRGGGPDTQYF.

J is TRBJ1-5 and V is TRBV4-1, with D uncertain. Trimming took 0 bases from V and 5 from J, leaving 5 bases between them. Germline V lookup: CDR1 MGHRA, CDR2 YSYEKL. The CDR3 is made up of 13 amino acids. The CDR3 DNA reads TGCGCCAGCAGCCAAGATCCGGATCAGCCCCAGCATTTT. Protein: CASSQDPDQPQHF.

This clone was found a few times. The J gene is TRBJ1-4, the V gene TRBV5-1; tentatively, D is TRBD1 (5 bases). Germline V gene data show CDR1 as SGHRS and CDR2 as YFSETQ. The germline V and J ends were trimmed by 0 bases and 0 bases, with 9 bases remaining between them. This CDR3 is built from 16 residues. The CDR3 loop is CASSLDGGTTNEKLFF. Written as DNA, the CDR3 is TGCGCCAGCAGCTTGGACGGGGGAACAACTAATGAAAAACTGTTTTTT.

The chain's CDR3 is CASSSPRLAGSNEQFF. CDR3 nucleotides: TGTGCCAGCAGTTCCCCCCGACTAGCGGGGTCAAATGAGCAGTTCTTC. V gene TRBV28 combines with J gene TRBJ2-1; 11 bases align to TRBD2. The CDR3 has 16 residues. Germline V gene sequence: CDR1 MDHEN, CDR2 SYDVKM. V lost 4 bases to trimming and J lost 7 bases; unmatched junction nucleotides: 9.

V is TRBV27 and J is TRBJ1-2; 7 bases are a match to TRBD1. The trim removed 8 bases at V and 4 bases at J, leaving 4 bases unmatched. CDR1 is MNHEY, CDR2 SMNVEV, per germline (reference sequence). This CDR3 has 12 amino acids. CDR3 in amino acids: CASGNRGYGYTF. As DNA, the CDR3 is TGTGCCAGCGGTAACAGGGGCTATGGCTACACCTTC.

The table lists this clone with a count of one. The chain carries TRBV9 and TRBJ2-1; D unresolved. In germline, CDR1 is SGDLS, CDR2 YYNGEE. V was cut by 6 bases and J by 4 bases, with 11 bases left in between. The CDR3 has 13 residues. The CDR3 sequence is CASNPDGYNEQFF. CDR3 sequence (DNA): TGTGCCAGCAACCCCGACGGGTACAATGAGCAGTTCTTC.

The sample holds one count of this clone. V usage is TRBV19 and J usage is TRBJ2-5, with 10 positions matching TRBD2. With V trimmed by 6 bases and J by 9 bases, 13 bases remained unmatched. The germline V gene has CDR1 LNHDA and CDR2 SQIVND (reference sequence). The CDR3 is made up of 15 amino acids. The CDR3 loop reads CASRLAGKLVGPQYF. The CDR3 nucleotides read TGTGCCAGTAGACTAGCGGGAAAGCTGGTGGGGCCCCAGTACTTC.

The CDR3 is CASSSPTDRGPGNTIYF. The DNA for the CDR3 is TGTGCCAGCAGCTCGCCCACGGACAGGGGGCCCGGAAACACCATATATTTT. The chain couples TRBV13 to TRBJ1-3, with 11 bases fitting TRBD1. The CDR3 is 17 amino acids. Germline values: CDR1 PRHDT, CDR2 FYEKMQ (reference sequence). V trimming: 4 bases; J trimming: 4 bases; junction bases outside the gene matches: 9.

The chain carries TRBV7-9 and TRBJ2-1; maybe TRBD2 (5 bases). There are 15 residues in the CDR3. V dropped 6 bases and J dropped 4 bases, with 16 bases sitting between them. Germline V gene lookup returns CDR1 SEHNR and CDR2 FQNEAQ (reference sequence). In DNA form, the CDR3 reads TGTGCCAGCAGTTCCACCGGGGAAAAATACAATGAGCAGTTCTTC. It codes for CASSSTGEKYNEQFF.

This chain connects TRBV15 to TRBJ2-3; 9 nucleotides align to TRBD2. The ends lost 6 bases at V and 0 bases at J; junction bases unmatched: 10. This CDR3 has 17 residues. Per the germline V gene, CDR1 is LNHNV and CDR2 is YYDKDF (reference sequence). The CDR3 spells CATRPTSGTLSTDTQYF. CDR3 bases: TGTGCCACCAGGCCGACTAGCGGAACGTTAAGCACAGATACGCAGTATTTT.

V and J are TRBV5-4 and TRBJ2-3; D might be TRBD1 (6 bases). From germline, CDR1 is SGHNT and CDR2 YYREEE (reference sequence). The V end lost 4 bases, the J end lost 0 bases, and 15 bases lay between the germline ends. This CDR3 region has 16 residues. In DNA form, the CDR3 reads TGTGCCAGCAGCCCGGCCGGGACAAGGAGCACAGATACGCAGTATTTT. Translation: CASSPAGTRSTDTQYF.

The chain is built from TRBV6-5 and TRBJ1-1; 8 bases match TRBD1. The junction had 5 bases not matched to a gene; V was cut back by 4 bases and J by 1 base. Germline V lookup: CDR1 MNHEY, CDR2 SVGAGI. The CDR3 extends over 15 amino acids. For the CDR3, the DNA is TGTGCCAGCAGTTCAATACAGGGGGGGAACACTGAAGCTTTCTTT. This encodes CASSSIQGGNTEAFF.

This chain uses TRBV5-1 with TRBJ1-5; TRBD1 agrees at 10 bases. This CDR3 region has 17 residues. J lost 5 bases, V lost 0 bases, and 8 bases had no gene match. Germline V gives CDR1 SGHRS, CDR2 YFSETQ. CDR3 in DNA: TGCGCCAGCAGCTTGGATCCTTCCGGGACAGGGGATCAGCCCCAGCATTTT. This translates into CASSLDPSGTGDQPQHF.